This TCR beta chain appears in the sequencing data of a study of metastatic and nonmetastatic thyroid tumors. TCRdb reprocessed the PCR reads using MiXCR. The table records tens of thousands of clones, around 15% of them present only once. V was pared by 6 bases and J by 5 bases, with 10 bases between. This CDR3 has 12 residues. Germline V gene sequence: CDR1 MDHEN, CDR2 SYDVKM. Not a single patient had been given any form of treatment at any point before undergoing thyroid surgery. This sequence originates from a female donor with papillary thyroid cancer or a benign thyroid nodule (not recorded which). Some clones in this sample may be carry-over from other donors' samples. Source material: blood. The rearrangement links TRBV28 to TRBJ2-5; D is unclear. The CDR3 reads CASSPRSETQYF. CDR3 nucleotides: TGTGCCAGCAGCCCGCGATCGGAGACCCAGTACTTC.